These 27 T cell receptor beta chains share one sample of origin, sequenced in a study of T cells in Graves' hyperthyroidism and ophthalmopathy (dated by TCRdb to the late 2010s). To prepare the library, multiplex PCR was applied. Sequenced on an Illumina HiSeq 2000. The TCR beta CDR3 regions were amplified from the RNA transcripts. A first-round RT-PCR of the TCR CDR3 used the HTBI primer set with the Qiagen OneStep RT-PCR kit. Clones were called with MiXCR by TCRdb after fastp trimmed the public reads at Q25, and only in-frame beta chains were retained. Rows with a matching CDR3 protein are joined into one entry that keeps the most common DNA and genes. In this sample the table shows approximately 630,000 distinct CDR3 sequences, around 15% of which occur a single time. Clones ranked in the top ten supply around 4% of the sample. The sample comprised blood. Every receptor here comes from a woman aged 25 to 39 with Graves' hyperthyroidism.

This clonotype was counted ten times or more. The chain couples TRBV27 to TRBJ1-5; 7 nucleotides match TRBD1. The V gene end was trimmed by 2 bases and the J gene end by 7 bases; junction bases not matched to a gene: 5. Germline CDR1 is MNHEY and CDR2 is SMNVEV (reference sequence). The CDR3 has 14 amino acids. This CDR3 is CASSLEGARQPQHF. As DNA, the CDR3 is TGTGCCAGCAGTTTAGAGGGGGCCCGGCAGCCCCAGCATTTT.

V and J are TRBV19 and TRBJ2-2; either TRBD1 or TRBD2 may supply D (5 bases each). Germline V lookup: CDR1 LNHDA, CDR2 SQIVND (reference sequence). This CDR3 comprises 16 residues. V lost 7 bases and J 0 bases, leaving 15 bases between the germline ends. The CDR3 region is CASTRDGGSNTGELFF. The DNA for the CDR3 is TGTGCCAGTACTAGGGATGGGGGATCGAACACCGGGGAGCTGTTTTTT.

At least ten counts were recorded for this clonotype. This chain uses TRBV30 with TRBJ1-3; 7 bases line up with TRBD1. The CDR3 is made up of 15 amino acids. CDR1 is GTSNPN and CDR2 is SVGIG in the germline V gene (reference sequence). The J segment lost 3 bases and the V segment lost 1 base, leaving 6 bases of the junction unmatched. The CDR3 reads CAWSETGNGGNTIYF. In nucleotides, the CDR3 is TGTGCCTGGAGTGAGACAGGGAACGGTGGAAACACCATATATTTT.

The CDR3 sequence is CASSFQNGLASGELFF. The CDR3 bases are TGTGCCAGCAGCTTTCAGAATGGACTAGCATCCGGGGAGCTGTTTTTT. The V and J genes are TRBV11-2 and TRBJ2-2; 8 bases match TRBD2. This CDR3 region has 16 residues. V trimming: 3 bases; J trimming: 6 bases; junction bases outside the gene matches: 9. Germline lookup yields CDR1 SGHAT and CDR2 FQNNGV.

Notes on this clonotype: A read error may explain this, as a much larger clone is one base away. The CDR3 nucleotides are TGTGCCAGCAGCCCTAGGGGGAGGACCAATGAGCAGTTCTTC. Translation gives CASSPRGRTNEQFF. This rearrangement joins TRBV2 to TRBJ2-1; either TRBD1 or TRBD2 may supply D (6 bases each). CDR1 SNHLY and CDR2 FYNNEI come from the germline V gene. Trimming cost V 6 bases and J 6 bases, with 15 bases left between them. The CDR3 extends over 14 amino acids.

As concerns this clonotype: One end of the junction is discordant with germline, which a read error may explain. This rearrangement joins TRBV24-1 to TRBJ2-3, with TRBD1 matching 7 bases. Looked up from germline, CDR1 is KGHDR and CDR2 is SFDVKD. This CDR3 comprises 15 residues. The CDR3, as DNA: TGTGTCACCAGTGACCCCGGGACAGACCGAGATACGCAGTATTTT. Translation: CVTSDPGTDRDTQYF.

In this sample, this clonotype turned up a few times. V is TRBV7-3 and J is TRBJ2-2; the match to TRBD1 covers 8 bases. Germline CDR1 and CDR2: SGHTA and FQGTGA. J gave up 6 bases and V 5 bases, and 11 bases lay outside the gene matches. The CDR3 totals 16 residues. In nucleotides, the CDR3 is TGTGCCAGCAGCCCATCAGGGGGCATGTTGGCCGGGGAGCTGTTTTTT. Protein product: CASSPSGGMLAGELFF.

This clonotype was seen ten or more times. The chain has TRBV12-3 or TRBV12-4 and TRBJ2-7; tentatively, D is TRBD1 (6 bases). Between the trimmed V and J ends, which lost 6 bases and 5 bases, there was a span of 14 bases. This CDR3 has 13 residues. The CDR3 spells CASSSDRHHEQYF. DNA of the CDR3: TGTGCCAGCAGCTCAGACAGGCACCACGAGCAGTACTTC.

The rearrangement uses TRBV5-1 and TRBJ2-2; perhaps TRBD2 as D (6 bases). Germline CDR1 and CDR2: SGHRS and YFSETQ. Trimming stripped 2 bases from V and 6 bases from J, with 11 bases between. This CDR3 comprises 14 residues. This CDR3 is CASSFRLEAGELFF. The CDR3 DNA sequence: TGCGCCAGCAGCTTCAGACTAGAAGCCGGGGAGCTGTTTTTT.

In this sample, this clonotype turned up many times. This chain uses TRBV6-5 with TRBJ1-5; weak D call: TRBD1 (6 bases). CDR1 MNHEY and CDR2 SVGAGI come from the germline V gene. The CDR3 runs to 14 residues. V shed 2 bases and J shed 7 bases, with 12 bases lying between them. DNA of the CDR3: TGTGCCAGCAGTTACCAACAGGGAACCCAGCCCCAGCATTTT. Its protein is CASSYQQGTQPQHF.

This clonotype was counted ten times or more. The chain links TRBV3-1 to TRBJ2-7; D is possibly TRBD1 (5 bases). The V end lost 0 bases, the J end lost 1 base, and 16 bases lay between the germline ends. Per germline, CDR1 LGHDT and CDR2 YNNKEL (reference sequence). The CDR3 is 17 amino acids. The CDR3 here is CASSQDRKGRHSYEQYF. Here the CDR3 DNA reads TGTGCCAGCAGCCAAGATCGAAAGGGGCGCCATTCCTACGAGCAGTACTTC.

The chain combines TRBV12-3 or TRBV12-4 with TRBJ2-7; D may be TRBD1 (5 bases). CDR3 length: 14 residues. Trimming cost V 7 bases and J 1 base, with 14 bases left between them. The CDR3 loop is CASTLWGSSYEQYF. CDR3 DNA sequence: TGTGCCAGCACCCTGTGGGGCAGTTCCTACGAGCAGTACTTC.

The sample holds a few counts of this clonotype. The chain carries TRBV11-2 and TRBJ2-5; 11 nucleotides match TRBD2. The CDR3 extends over 15 amino acids. V was clipped by 2 bases and J by 4 bases; unmatched bases: 3. Germline-derived CDR1 and CDR2 are SGHAT and FQNNGV. CDR3: CASSLTLAGVETQYF. CDR3 nucleotide sequence: TGTGCCAGCAGCTTAACACTAGCGGGAGTAGAGACCCAGTACTTC.

This clonotype showed up many times. The chain joins TRBV27 to TRBJ2-1, with 11 bases matching TRBD2. V was pared by 7 bases and J by 7 bases, with 15 bases of the junction left unmatched. The CDR3 has 17 residues. CDR1 MNHEY and CDR2 SMNVEV come from the germline V gene (reference sequence). This CDR3 reads CASTPRVLAGGGNEQFF. The DNA of the CDR3 is TGTGCCAGCACCCCTAGGGTTCTAGCGGGAGGTGGGAATGAGCAGTTCTTC.

This clonotype was seen at least ten times. The chain employs TRBV12-3 or TRBV12-4 and TRBJ1-1, with D unclear. CDR3 length: 13 amino acids. Trimming took off 8 bases at V and 0 bases at J, with 10 bases between the two ends. As DNA, the CDR3 is TGTGCCAGCTTTACGACGGTGAACACTGAAGCTTTCTTT. Protein sequence: CASFTTVNTEAFF.

The chain recombines TRBV14 with TRBJ2-6; D gene ambiguous. This CDR3 is 18 amino acids long. Germline assignment: CDR1 SGHDN and CDR2 FVKESK. Trimming removed 5 bases from V and 0 bases from J, with 17 bases in between. The CDR3 DNA reads as TGTGCCAGCAGCACCCTTCGGACGGCAGCCTCTGGGGCCAACGTCCTGACTTTC. This gives the protein CASSTLRTAASGANVLTF.

The V and J genes are TRBV9 and TRBJ2-1; maybe TRBD2 (6 bases). The CDR3 runs 16 residues. Germline loops: CDR1 SGDLS, CDR2 YYNGEE. The V and J ends lost 3 bases and 0 bases respectively, with 13 bases between them. The CDR3 protein is CASSGPGGGSYNEQFF. The CDR3 coding sequence is TGTGCCAGCAGCGGTCCCGGGGGTGGCTCCTACAATGAGCAGTTCTTC.

In this sample, this clonotype turned up once. The chain has TRBV11-2 and TRBJ2-3; 11 nucleotides align to TRBD2. Germline CDR1 and CDR2: SGHAT and FQNNGV. J was trimmed by 1 base and V by 1 base; bases with no gene match: 7. There are 18 residues in the CDR3. The CDR3 nucleotides are TGTGCCAGCAGCTTAGGGCTAGCGGGAGGTACTGGCACAGATACGCAGTATTTT. Protein: CASSLGLAGGTGTDTQYF.

V gene TRBV20-1 combines with J gene TRBJ1-5; D is unclear. Trimming cost V 4 bases and J 0 bases, with 7 bases left between them. From germline, CDR1 is DFQATT and CDR2 SNEGSKA (reference sequence). This CDR3 has 13 residues. CDR3: CSAIPTSNQPQHF. The CDR3 nucleotides read TGCAGTGCTATACCTACTAGCAATCAGCCCCAGCATTTT.

This clonotype showed up many times. The gene calls are TRBV11-3 and TRBJ2-2, with TRBD1 as a possible D gene (5 bases). Germline CDR1 SGHNT, CDR2 YENEEA. The V gene lost 5 bases and the J gene lost 4 bases, with 17 bases spanning the gap. The CDR3 runs to 16 residues. The CDR3: CASSVGWTLRTGELFF. The CDR3 nucleotides read TGTGCCAGCAGCGTGGGTTGGACACTTCGCACCGGGGAGCTGTTTTTT.

This rearrangement joins TRBV6-1 to TRBJ2-2, with a tentative D call TRBD2 (5 bases). The CDR3 has 16 residues. Germline CDR1 MNHNS, CDR2 SASEGT. The V end was cut by 7 bases, the J end by 1 base, with 16 bases between. The CDR3 loop reads CASKREGVMNTGELFF. CDR3 nucleotide sequence: TGTGCCAGCAAACGAGAGGGTGTCATGAACACCGGGGAGCTGTTTTTT.

The chain links TRBV6-9 to TRBJ2-1; D may be TRBD1 (5 bases). V lost 3 bases and J 6 bases, leaving 21 bases between the germline ends. Germline V gene lookup returns CDR1 MNHGY and CDR2 SVAAGI. The length of the CDR3 is 17 residues. The DNA of the CDR3 is TGTGCCAGCAGTTACGCCAACTACGACAGTCTTACCAATGAGCAGTTCTTC. Protein: CASSYANYDSLTNEQFF.

This clonotype occurred a few times. This rearrangement joins TRBV20-1 to TRBJ2-1; a weak D match, TRBD2 (5 bases). This CDR3 comprises 14 residues. CDR1 and CDR2 (germline): DFQATT, SNEGSKA (reference sequence). The V gene lost 8 bases and the J gene lost 0 bases, with 14 bases spanning the gap. This chain's CDR3 is CSQRTGSSYNEQFF. CDR3 DNA: TGCAGTCAGAGAACTGGGAGCTCCTACAATGAGCAGTTCTTC.

V gene TRBV4-3 combines with J gene TRBJ2-1, with 10 nucleotides matching TRBD2. The germline V gene has CDR1 LGHNA and CDR2 YSLEER. J gave up 3 bases and V 3 bases, and 5 bases lay outside the gene matches. CDR3 size: 16 residues. In nucleotides, the CDR3 is TGCGCCAGCAGCCAGGAGGGACTAGCGTTCTACAATGAGCAGTTCTTC. Its translation: CASSQEGLAFYNEQFF.

This clonotype showed up many times. This chain uses TRBV3-1 with TRBJ1-1, with 8 bases matching TRBD1. Germline lookup yields CDR1 LGHDT and CDR2 YNNKEL (reference sequence). V lost 6 bases to trimming and J lost 10 bases; unmatched junction nucleotides: 13. The CDR3 extends over 14 amino acids. The CDR3 loop is CASRSGGAAEGAFF. The DNA of the CDR3 is TGTGCCAGCAGATCAGGGGGCGCGGCGGAAGGAGCTTTCTTT.

As DNA, the CDR3 is TGCGCCAGCAGTGCGACAGGGGTGTCCTACAATGAGCAGTTCTTC. Translation: CASSATGVSYNEQFF. The rearrangement uses TRBV10-2 and TRBJ2-1, with 8 bases that match TRBD1. Looked up from germline, CDR1 is WSHSY and CDR2 is SAAADI. The CDR3 has 15 amino acids. Germline trimming cut 4 bases from V and 1 base from J; bases unmatched to any gene: 3.

This clonotype came up many times. The genes are TRBV20-1 and TRBJ2-1; unclear D gene. The CDR3 loop spans 12 amino acids. Germline V gives CDR1 DFQATT, CDR2 SNEGSKA (reference sequence). Between the trimmed V and J ends, which lost 3 bases and 3 bases, there was a span of 6 bases. Here the CDR3 reads CSARHYYNEQFF. The CDR3, as DNA: TGCAGTGCTAGGCATTACTACAATGAGCAGTTCTTC.